The TCR beta chain under discussion was sequenced for a study of T-cell reconstitution after alpha-beta-depleted transplantation in children (dated by TCRdb to the mid-2010s). The study in broad terms: T-cell immune reconstitution after TCRalphabeta/CD19-depleted allogeneic hematopoietic cell transplantation in children was quantitatively tracked in the study by means of TCR repertoire profiling. The investigation overall reported the following: The apparently early alphabetaT-cell count recovery about two months after transplant was reportedly dependent on only several hundred rapidly expanded clones derived from non-depleted graft cells. Over subsequent months, a decline in hyperexpanded clone frequencies was noted, and after one year, T-cell counts and TCRbeta diversity were mostly ascribed to newly produced T cells. The high TCRbeta diversity at day 60 in some patients was ascribed to recipient T cells and intrathymic progenitors that had survived conditioning.

In this sample, this clonotype turned up many times. Its antigen remains unidentified. No per-base quality is available; no much larger clone lies one base away. The treatment or condition label corresponds to: allogeneic hematopoietic cell transplantation with graft depleted of TCRalphabeta T cells and CD19 B cells. Transplant recipients were children who received TCRalphabeta/CD19-depleted allogeneic hematopoietic cell grafts. The cysteine opens and the phenylalanine closes a CDR3 of 15 amino acids. Only the CDR3 DNA stays, 45 bases, in frame from base 1. In the germline V gene (reference sequence), CDR1 corresponds to LGHDT and CDR2 to YNNKEL. Trimming at the junction amounts to 1 base on V and 7 bases on J, and the germline ends lie 16 bases apart. The library was prepared using PCR. The sequencer was an Illumina HiSeq 2500. To normalize quantification of the TCRbeta repertoire, the TCR libraries were built with molecular barcoding that relied on unique molecular identifiers. TCRdb reprocessed the public reads (quality trimming at Q25 with fastp, clone calling with MiXCR) and kept in-frame beta chains. Each CDR3 protein gets just one entry, which takes the most common genes and DNA from the rows behind it. This sample gives about 140,000 distinct CDR3 sequences in total; roughly 8.8% of them show up just once. Clones ranked in the top ten supply 15% to 20% of the sample.

Sequences were derived from PBMCs, mostly from graft donor cells, sampled 180 days after TCRalphabeta/CD19-depleted stem cell transplant. This sequence was found in a female patient aged 2-15 years who had a stem cell transplant for congenital amegakaryocytic thrombocytopenia, so the T cells may come from the graft donor. Recombination joined TRBV3-1 with TRBJ2-5; the D gene cannot be named for sure. The DNA is TGTGCCAGCAGCCAAGGAAAGAACCCGTTAGTGACCCAGTACTTC. It specifies CASSQGKNPLVTQYF.